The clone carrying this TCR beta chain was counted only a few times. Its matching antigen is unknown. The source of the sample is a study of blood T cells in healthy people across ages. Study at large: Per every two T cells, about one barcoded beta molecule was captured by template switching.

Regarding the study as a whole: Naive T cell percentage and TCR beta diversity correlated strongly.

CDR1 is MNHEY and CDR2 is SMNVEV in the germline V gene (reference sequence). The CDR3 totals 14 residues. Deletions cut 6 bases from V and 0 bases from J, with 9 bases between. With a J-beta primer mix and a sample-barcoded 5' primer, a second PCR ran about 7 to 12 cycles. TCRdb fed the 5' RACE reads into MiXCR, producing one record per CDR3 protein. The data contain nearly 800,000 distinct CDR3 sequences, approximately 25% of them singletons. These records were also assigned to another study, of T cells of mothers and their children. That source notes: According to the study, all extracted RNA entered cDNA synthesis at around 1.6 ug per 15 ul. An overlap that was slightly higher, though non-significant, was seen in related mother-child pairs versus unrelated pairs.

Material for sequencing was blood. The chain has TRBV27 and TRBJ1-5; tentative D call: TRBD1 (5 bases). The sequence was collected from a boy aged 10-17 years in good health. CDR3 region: CASSWDFSNQPQHF. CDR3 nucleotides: TGTGCCAGCAGCTGGGACTTTAGCAATCAGCCCCAGCATTTT.